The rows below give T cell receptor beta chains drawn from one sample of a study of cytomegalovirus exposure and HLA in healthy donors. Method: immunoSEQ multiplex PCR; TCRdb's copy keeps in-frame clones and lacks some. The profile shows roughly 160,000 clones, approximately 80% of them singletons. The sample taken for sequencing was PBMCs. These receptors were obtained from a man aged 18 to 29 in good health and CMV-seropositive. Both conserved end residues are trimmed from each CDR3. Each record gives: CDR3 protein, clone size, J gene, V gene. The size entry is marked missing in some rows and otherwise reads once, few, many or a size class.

cdr3_aa: ASSLSLAGVEEQY
clone_size: NA
j_call: TRBJ2-7
v_call: TRBV5-1

cdr3_aa: ASSDHRDMGNTIY
clone_size: NA
j_call: TRBJ1-3
v_call: TRBV9

cdr3_aa: ASSGVSAGGLDTQY
clone_size: once
j_call: TRBJ2-3
v_call: TRBV9

cdr3_aa: ASSPLTGQETQY
clone_size: NA
j_call: TRBJ2-5
v_call: TRBV5-1

cdr3_aa: ATSRSGNLAPEQY
clone_size: NA
j_call: TRBJ2-7
v_call: TRBV15

cdr3_aa: ASSLGTSGSEQY
clone_size: NA
j_call: TRBJ2-7
v_call: TRBV7-9

cdr3_aa: ASSSTGRAREYSYEQY
clone_size: NA
j_call: TRBJ2-7
v_call: TRBV7-9

cdr3_aa: ASGITSGVVTGELF
clone_size: NA
j_call: TRBJ2-2
v_call: TRBV12-5

cdr3_aa: ASSLPGSSYNEQF
clone_size: NA
j_call: TRBJ2-1
v_call: TRBV19

cdr3_aa: ASSPELADTQY
clone_size: few
j_call: TRBJ2-3
v_call: TRBV18